This TCR beta chain was retrieved from a study of CD8 T cells in Susac syndrome. Across the whole study: Each patient with Susac syndrome, at the time of blood draw, was therapy-naive, on corticosteroids, or on intravenous immunoglobulin alone.

The RNA input was about 0.45 to 1 ug, and it was reverse transcribed with random hexamers. The immunoSEQ assay covered 54 Vbeta and 13 Jbeta segments for CDR3. TCRdb re-analysed the immunoSEQ multiplex PCR reads in MiXCR, keeping a single row per CDR3 protein. The table has around 81,000 distinct CDR3 sequences, nearly 95% seen once; the top ten hold approximately 0.92%. This CDR3 is built from 18 residues. Germline CDR1 reads LGHNA; CDR2 reads YNFKEQ. V was trimmed by 0 bases and J by 0 bases, leaving 16 bases between them. Purification of the CD8+ and CD4+ T cells relied on negative isolation, and TEMRA cells underwent FACS enrichment.

The sequence came from a human donor with Susac syndrome. The genes are TRBV4-2 and TRBJ2-3, with D maybe TRBD1 (6 bases). The sample was CD8+ T cells from PBMCs. The CDR3 loop reads CASSQDLGQPTSTDTQYF. In DNA form, the CDR3 reads TGTGCCAGCAGCCAAGATTTAGGACAGCCGACTAGCACAGATACGCAGTATTTT.